This TCR beta chain was sequenced in a study of blood T cell repertoires in COVID-19. As for the study in general: Sample material is recorded as cDNA or gDNA derived from T cells, B-cell-depleted T cells, or PBMCs.

Per the germline V gene, CDR1 is KGHSH and CDR2 is LQKENI. V lost 2 bases to trimming and J lost 0 bases, with 7 bases between them. This CDR3 is 14 amino acids long. Original processing methods: Amplification with reference gene primers provided the estimates of nucleated cell counts. Sequenced by immunoSEQ multiplex PCR; TCRdb stores in-frame clones only, minus some. V, J and clone size are those of that table, while D and trimming were read from the DNA. The data contain roughly 30,000 clones, around 86% of them singletons. The material sequenced was peripheral blood. This TCR came from a man between 65 and 85 years old with acute or convalescent COVID-19. This rearrangement joins TRBV18 to TRBJ2-5, with D unclear. In DNA form, the CDR3 reads TGTGCCAGCTCACCAGGCGCGGACCAAGAGACCCAGTACTTC. As protein: CASSPGADQETQYF.